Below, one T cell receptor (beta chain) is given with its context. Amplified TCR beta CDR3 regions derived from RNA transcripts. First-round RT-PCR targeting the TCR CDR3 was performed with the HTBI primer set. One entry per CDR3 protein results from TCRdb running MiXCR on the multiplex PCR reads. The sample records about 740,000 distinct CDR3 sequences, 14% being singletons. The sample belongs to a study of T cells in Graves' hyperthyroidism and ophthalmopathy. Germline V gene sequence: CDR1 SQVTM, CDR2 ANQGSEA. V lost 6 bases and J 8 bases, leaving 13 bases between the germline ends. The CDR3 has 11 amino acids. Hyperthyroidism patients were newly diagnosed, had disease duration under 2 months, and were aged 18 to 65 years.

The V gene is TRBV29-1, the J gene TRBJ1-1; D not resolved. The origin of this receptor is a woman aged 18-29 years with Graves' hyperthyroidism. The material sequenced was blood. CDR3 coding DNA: TGCAGCGTCAACCCGACTGGGGAAGCTTTCTTT. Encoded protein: CSVNPTGEAFF.